Shown below are 6 T cell receptor beta chains from a single sample sequenced in a study of regulatory T cells in long-lasting Graves disease. This sample's time point: newly diagnosed GD, antithyroid drugs for less than 3 months. PBMCs were the source of the RNA used for TCR sequencing. Researchers made TCR beta libraries by using iRepertoire HTBI primers and running Arm-PCR on CDR3 regions. TCRdb itself ran the multiplex PCR reads through MiXCR, one entry per CDR3 protein. Counted here are about 430,000 distinct CDR3 sequences, over 14% occurring once; the ten biggest clones make up about 8%. The same data also contributed to another study, on T cells in Graves' hyperthyroidism and ophthalmopathy.

The starting material was peripheral blood mononuclear cells (PBMCs), obtained at new diagnosis, from a patient treated with antithyroid drugs. These receptors were taken from a woman between 40 and 55 years old with Graves disease.

This clonotype was seen many times. This rearrangement joins TRBV11-2 to TRBJ1-1; the D gene is possibly TRBD1 (5 bases). The CDR3 extends over 16 amino acids. The germline CDR1 and CDR2 sequences are SGHAT and FQNNGV. Trimming took off 5 bases at V and 1 base at J, with 17 bases between the two ends. The CDR3 region has the DNA TGTGCCAGCAGCCGGATTACGGGACCGAGGAACACTGAAGCTTTCTTT. This sequence encodes CASSRITGPRNTEAFF. The full variable domain, in which reference TRBV11-2 and TRBJ1-1 provide the parts outside the CDR3, is EAGVAQSPRYKIIEKRQSVAFWCNPISGHATLYWYQQILGQGPKLLIQFQNNGVVDDSQLPKDRFSAERLKGVDSTLKIQPAKLEDSAVYLCASSRITGPRNTEAFFGQGTRLTVV.

At least ten counts were recorded for this clonotype. The V gene is TRBV10-3, the J gene TRBJ2-7, with 7 positions matching TRBD1. The V gene's germline CDR1 is ENHRY and CDR2 SYGVKD. CDR3 length: 15 residues. Trimming took 5 bases from V and 2 from J; bases not matched to a gene: 9. The DNA for the CDR3 is TGTGCCATCAGTCTAGACAGGGATTCGACCTACGAGCAGTACTTC. Amino acids: CAISLDRDSTYEQYF.

This clonotype was seen a handful of times. The chain is built from TRBV13 and TRBJ1-1; TRBD1 agrees at 8 bases. The CDR3 totals 15 residues. Trimming removed 5 bases from V and 2 bases from J; junction bases left unmatched: 7. In germline, CDR1 is PRHDT, CDR2 FYEKMQ (reference sequence). The CDR3 loop reads CASSAKSGGNTEAFF. The CDR3 nucleotides read TGTGCCAGCAGCGCAAAATCAGGGGGCAACACTGAAGCTTTCTTT.

This clonotype showed up just a few times. The rearrangement joins TRBV19 to TRBJ2-7; D unresolved. There are 15 residues in the CDR3. Germline loops: CDR1 LNHDA, CDR2 SQIVND (reference sequence). V was trimmed by 1 base and J by 3 bases, leaving 13 bases between them. The CDR3 coding sequence is TGTGCCAGTAGTATAGCCTCGGACCTAGGCTACGAGCAGTACTTC. Amino acids: CASSIASDLGYEQYF. The whole variable domain, remainder taken from reference TRBV19 and TRBJ2-7, is DGGITQSPKYLFRKEGQNVTLSCEQNLNHDAMYWYRQDPGQGLRLIYYSQIVNDFQKGDIAEGYSVSREKKESFPLTVTSAQKNPTAFYLCASSIASDLGYEQYFGPGTRLTVT.

This clonotype has a count of ten or more. The gene calls are TRBV2 and TRBJ1-2; tentatively, D is TRBD1 (5 bases). V was cut by 4 bases and J by 4 bases, with 16 bases left in between. Germline CDR1 SNHLY, CDR2 FYNNEI. There are 15 residues in the CDR3. In nucleotides, the CDR3 is TGTGCCAGCAGTGGATCAGGGTCGTATATCTATGGCTACACCTTC. This codes for CASSGSGSYIYGYTF.

This clonotype was observed many times. The chain recombines TRBV3-1 with TRBJ2-3; the match to TRBD1 covers 8 bases. V lost 6 bases, J lost 3 bases, and 2 bases stayed unmatched. The CDR3 consists of 13 residues. Germline V CDR1 and CDR2: LGHDT, YNNKEL (reference sequence). CDR3 sequence: CASRQGVTDTQYF. DNA of the CDR3: TGTGCCAGCAGACAGGGGGTTACAGATACGCAGTATTTT.